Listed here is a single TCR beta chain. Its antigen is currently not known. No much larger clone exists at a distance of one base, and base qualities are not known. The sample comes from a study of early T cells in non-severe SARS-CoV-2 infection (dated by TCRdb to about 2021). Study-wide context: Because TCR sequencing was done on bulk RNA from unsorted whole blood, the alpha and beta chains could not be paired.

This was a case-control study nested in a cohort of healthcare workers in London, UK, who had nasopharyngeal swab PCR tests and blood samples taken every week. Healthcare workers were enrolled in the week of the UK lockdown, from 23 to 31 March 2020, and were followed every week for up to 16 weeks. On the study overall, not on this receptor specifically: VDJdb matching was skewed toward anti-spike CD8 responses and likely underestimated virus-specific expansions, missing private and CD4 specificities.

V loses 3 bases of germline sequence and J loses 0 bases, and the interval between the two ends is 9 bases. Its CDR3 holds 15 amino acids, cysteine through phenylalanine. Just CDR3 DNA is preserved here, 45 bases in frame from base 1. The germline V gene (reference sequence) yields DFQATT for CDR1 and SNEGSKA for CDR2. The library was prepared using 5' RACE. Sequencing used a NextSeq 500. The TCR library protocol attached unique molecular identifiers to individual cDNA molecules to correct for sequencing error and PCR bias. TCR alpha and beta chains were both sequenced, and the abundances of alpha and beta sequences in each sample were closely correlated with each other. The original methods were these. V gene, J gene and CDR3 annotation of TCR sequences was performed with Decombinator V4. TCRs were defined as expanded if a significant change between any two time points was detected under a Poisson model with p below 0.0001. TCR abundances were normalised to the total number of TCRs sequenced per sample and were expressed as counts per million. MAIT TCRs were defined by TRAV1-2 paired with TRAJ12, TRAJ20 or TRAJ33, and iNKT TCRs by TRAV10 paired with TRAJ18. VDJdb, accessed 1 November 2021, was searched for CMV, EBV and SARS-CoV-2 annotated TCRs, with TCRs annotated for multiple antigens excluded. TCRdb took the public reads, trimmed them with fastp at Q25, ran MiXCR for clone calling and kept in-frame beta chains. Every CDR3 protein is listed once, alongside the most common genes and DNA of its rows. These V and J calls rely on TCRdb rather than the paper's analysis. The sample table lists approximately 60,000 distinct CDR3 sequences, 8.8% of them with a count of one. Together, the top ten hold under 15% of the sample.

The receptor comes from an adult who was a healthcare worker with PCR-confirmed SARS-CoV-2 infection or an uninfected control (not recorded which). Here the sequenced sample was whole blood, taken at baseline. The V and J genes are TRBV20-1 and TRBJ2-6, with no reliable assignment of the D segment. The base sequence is TGCAGTGCTAGCGTCGCAAGCTCTGGGGCCAACGTCCTGACTTTC. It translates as CSASVASSGANVLTF.